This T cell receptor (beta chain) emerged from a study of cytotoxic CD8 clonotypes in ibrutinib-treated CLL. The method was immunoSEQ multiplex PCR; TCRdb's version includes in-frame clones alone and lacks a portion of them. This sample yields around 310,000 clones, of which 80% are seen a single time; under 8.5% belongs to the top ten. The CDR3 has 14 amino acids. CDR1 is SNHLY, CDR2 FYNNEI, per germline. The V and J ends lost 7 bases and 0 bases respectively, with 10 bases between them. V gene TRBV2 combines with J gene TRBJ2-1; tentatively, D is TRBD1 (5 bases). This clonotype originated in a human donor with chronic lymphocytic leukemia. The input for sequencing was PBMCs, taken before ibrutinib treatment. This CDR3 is CASIRTPSYNEQFF. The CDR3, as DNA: TGTGCCAGCATCCGGACACCCTCCTACAATGAGCAGTTCTTC.